The clone carrying this TCR beta chain was recorded only once. The data originate from a study of shared clonotypes between healthy human individuals. Study summary: Used for every donor were three CD4 naive, three CD4 memory, two CD8 naive and one CD8 memory plate.

The V and J ends lost 1 base and 0 bases, in that order; junction bases with no gene match: 0. The length of the CDR3 is 15 residues. The germline V gene has CDR1 MNHNS and CDR2 SASEGT. Once extracted for a subset, genomic DNA was divided evenly among several immunoSEQ plates. Original data processing: From ImmunoSEQ came sequences covering only the junction and carrying no quality scores, so filtering differed. Method: immunoSEQ multiplex PCR; TCRdb's copy keeps in-frame clones and lacks some. D and trimming were read from the DNA, whereas the V and J calls and clone size are those reported in that table. The sample holds over 75,000 clones; around 68% are singletons and the top ten take approximately 53%.

The chain has TRBV6-1 and TRBJ1-5; TRBD1 aligns across 7 bases. Sequenced input: memory CD8+ T cells sorted from blood. As to subset: CD45RO+ cells pooled with CCR7-negative TemRA cells. The origin of this receptor is a young man in good health. The CDR3 here is CASSEGQGSNQPQHF. CDR3 sequence (DNA): TGTGCCAGCAGTGAAGGACAGGGTAGCAATCAGCCCCAGCATTTT.